The 28 T cell receptor beta chains below were found in one sample sequenced in a study of blood T cells in healthy people across ages (dated by TCRdb to between 2015 and 2016). Library prep was done by 5' RACE. TCRdb shows the sequencer as Illumina HiSeq 2500. The second PCR ran for about 7 to 11 cycles and used a J-beta primer mix along with a sample-barcoded 5' primer. The public reads were quality trimmed at Q25 with fastp and then assembled into clones with MiXCR by TCRdb, keeping productive beta chains. When rows share a CDR3 protein, they turn into one entry using the most common DNA and genes. This sample has 980,000 or so distinct CDR3 sequences in its table, and roughly 48% of those were observed once. The top ten clonotypes cover 13% of the sample. The sample was blood. The receptors here all came from a man aged 30 to 39 in good health.

Only a few counts were recorded for this clonotype. The V call is TRBV12-3 or TRBV12-4, the J call TRBJ2-7, with D hard to call. V lost 3 bases to trimming and J lost 3 bases, with 6 bases between them. The CDR3 is 12 amino acids. The CDR3 bases are TGTGCCAGCAGTTTTGACGTCTACGAGCAGTACTTC. Protein: CASSFDVYEQYF.

Only a few counts were recorded for this clonotype. The chain has TRBV6-2 or TRBV6-3 and TRBJ2-1; D is perhaps TRBD2 (7 bases). From germline, CDR1 is MNHEY and CDR2 SVGEGT. The CDR3 loop spans 18 amino acids. V was shortened by 6 bases and J by 8 bases, with 29 bases between the two germline ends. CDR3 bases: TGTGCCAGCAGCCCTCGAAGGGGGGGGAGCCGATCATCACATGAGCAGTTCTTC. This sequence encodes CASSPRRGGSRSSHEQFF.

This clonotype was counted between two and nine times. The chain recombines TRBV4-1 with TRBJ1-1, with TRBD1 matching 7 bases. Germline assignment: CDR1 MGHRA and CDR2 YSYEKL. J gave up 8 bases and V 5 bases, and 11 bases lay outside the gene matches. The CDR3 covers 14 residues. CDR3 in DNA: TGCGCCAGCAGCTCGACAGGGATGGCCCTAGAAGCTTTCTTT. Its translation is CASSSTGMALEAFF.

This clonotype was found a few times. The chain recombines TRBV7-3 with TRBJ1-2; no clear D. Between the trimmed V and J ends, which lost 1 base and 6 bases, there was a span of 12 bases. Per germline, CDR1 SGHTA and CDR2 FQGTGA. The CDR3 is 14 amino acids. The CDR3 region is CASSLNGLRDGYTF. In nucleotides, the CDR3 is TGTGCCAGCAGCTTAAATGGTTTGAGGGATGGCTACACCTTC.

This clonotype appeared a few times. CDR3 loop: CASSPLPTRQGNNEQFF. The CDR3 bases are TGTGCCAGCAGCCCCCTCCCGACGAGACAGGGGAACAATGAGCAGTTCTTC. The genes are TRBV14 and TRBJ2-1; 8 bases match TRBD1. With 4 bases clipped from V and 5 bases from J, the junction kept 13 bases outside the gene matches. The CDR3 runs 17 residues. CDR1 SGHDN and CDR2 FVKESK come from the germline V gene. Using reference TRBV14 and TRBJ2-1 for the parts outside the CDR3, the full variable domain is EAGVTQFPSHSVIEKGQTVTLRCDPISGHDNLYWYRRVMGKEIKFLLHFVKESKQDESGMPNNRFLAERTGGTYSTLKVQPAELEDSGVYFCASSPLPTRQGNNEQFFGPGTRLTVL.

V and J are TRBV19 and TRBJ2-4; 15 bases match TRBD2. CDR1 is LNHDA and CDR2 is SQIVND in the germline V gene (reference sequence). V was pared by 3 bases and J by 0 bases, with 6 bases of the junction left unmatched. This CDR3 is built from 19 residues. CDR3 residues: CASSIRGLAGGRAKNIQYF. The CDR3, as DNA: TGTGCCAGTAGTATTCGGGGACTAGCGGGGGGACGAGCCAAAAACATTCAGTACTTC.

In nucleotides, the CDR3 is TGCGCCAGCAGCCAAGTTGCTAGCGGGGGGGTCCATGAGCAGTTCTTC. It translates to CASSQVASGGVHEQFF. This chain joins TRBV4-1 and TRBJ2-1; TRBD2 agrees at 12 bases. This CDR3 is 16 amino acids long. Germline V gene sequence: CDR1 MGHRA, CDR2 YSYEKL. J gave up 8 bases and V 1 base, and 6 bases lay outside the gene matches.

About this clonotype itself: This may be a read error, as it is one base from a much larger clone. The rearrangement joins TRBV6-2 or TRBV6-3 to TRBJ2-1, with 10 bases that match TRBD2. Germline CDR1 MNHEY, CDR2 SVGEGT. This CDR3 spans 17 amino acids. CDR3 in DNA: TGTGCCAACAGTTATCGGTCTAGCGGGGGTACCTACAATGAGCAGTTCTTC. Protein sequence: CANSYRSSGGTYNEQFF.

V is TRBV6-5 and J is TRBJ2-7, with TRBD1 as a possible D gene (6 bases). The CDR3 loop spans 15 amino acids. Per the germline V gene, CDR1 is MNHEY and CDR2 is SVGAGI. The V end lost 2 bases, the J end lost 7 bases, and 18 bases lay between the germline ends. CDR3 region: CASSYGGGRRAEQYF. The CDR3 region has the DNA TGTGCCAGCAGTTACGGTGGGGGCAGACGGGCTGAGCAGTACTTC.

The chain is built from TRBV5-1 and TRBJ2-1, with 13 bases lining up with TRBD2. After removal of 4 bases from V and 7 bases from J, the junction contained 5 bases not matched to a gene. Germline V gene lookup returns CDR1 SGHRS and CDR2 YFSETQ. CDR3 length: 15 residues. This CDR3 is CASSILAGGPNEQFF. Here the CDR3 DNA reads TGCGCCAGCAGCATACTAGCGGGGGGGCCTAATGAGCAGTTCTTC.

CDR3 DNA: TGTGCCAGCAGTTATTGGTCGACGAGCGAGCAGTTCTTC. Protein sequence: CASSYWSTSEQFF. This chain joins TRBV6-5 and TRBJ2-1; D is undetermined. Germline CDR1 is MNHEY and CDR2 is SVGAGI. V was pared by 3 bases and J by 10 bases, with 13 bases between. The CDR3 is 13 residues long.

This clonotype has a handful of counts. The chain combines TRBV29-1 with TRBJ2-1; D is ambiguous. CDR3 length: 13 amino acids. V lost 1 base to trimming and J lost 7 bases, with 11 bases between them. Germline assignment: CDR1 SQVTM and CDR2 ANQGSEA. CDR3 sequence: CSVEALMGNEQFF. DNA of the CDR3: TGCAGCGTTGAAGCCCTCATGGGTAATGAGCAGTTCTTC.

The chain carries TRBV20-1 and TRBJ1-6; possibly TRBD1 for D (6 bases). The CDR3 extends over 16 amino acids. In germline, CDR1 is DFQATT, CDR2 SNEGSKA (reference sequence). Trimming removed 1 base from V and 5 bases from J, with 15 bases in between. CDR3 region: CSARGGGHRDNSPLHF. CDR3 DNA sequence: TGCAGTGCTAGAGGGGGGGGACACAGAGATAATTCACCCCTCCACTTT.

The table lists this clonotype with a count of one. CDR3 in amino acids: CSARDHRAGANVLTF. The DNA of the CDR3 is TGCAGTGCTAGAGACCACAGGGCTGGGGCCAACGTCCTGACTTTC. This chain connects TRBV20-1 to TRBJ2-6, with D possibly being TRBD1 (6 bases). The V end lost 0 bases, the J end lost 2 bases, and 8 bases lay between the germline ends. Germline CDR1 DFQATT, CDR2 SNEGSKA (reference sequence). The CDR3 extends over 15 amino acids.

V and J are TRBV20-1 and TRBJ2-1; either TRBD1 or TRBD2 may fit D (5 bases each). V was cut by 4 bases and J by 1 base, with 17 bases left in between. CDR3 length: 16 residues. Looked up from germline, CDR1 is DFQATT and CDR2 is SNEGSKA (reference sequence). The CDR3 DNA follows: TGCAGTGCTATAACCAGGACGGGGCAATCCTACAATGAGCAGTTCTTC. Translated, it gives CSAITRTGQSYNEQFF.

The chain couples TRBV5-1 to TRBJ2-7, with TRBD1 as a possible D gene (6 bases). Germline CDR1 is SGHRS and CDR2 is YFSETQ. With 4 bases removed from V and 0 bases from J, the gap between germline ends came to 17 bases. The CDR3 loop spans 16 amino acids. CDR3 bases: TGCGCCAGCAGCCTTATGGGGGCCTCTGTCTCCTACGAGCAGTACTTC. Protein product: CASSLMGASVSYEQYF.

This chain links TRBV14 with TRBJ2-1, with 7 bases matching TRBD2. Unmatched junction bases numbered 2, after V lost 2 bases and J lost 7 bases. CDR3 size: 13 residues. Germline V gene data show CDR1 as SGHDN and CDR2 as FVKESK. This CDR3 is CASSQRGRNEQFF. CDR3 DNA sequence: TGTGCCAGCAGCCAACGCGGGAGAAATGAGCAGTTCTTC.

The chain has TRBV7-3 and TRBJ1-4, with TRBD1 matching over 11 bases. Per the germline V gene, CDR1 is SGHTA and CDR2 is FQGTGA. CDR3 length: 16 residues. J lost 8 bases, V lost 4 bases, and 9 bases had no gene match. CDR3 loop: CASSSRGQGALEKLFF. CDR3 nucleotides: TGTGCCAGCAGCTCCCGCGGACAGGGGGCGTTGGAAAAACTGTTTTTT.

This clonotype was counted only a few times. This sequence joins TRBV20-1 and TRBJ2-7, with D hard to call. CDR3 length: 15 amino acids. The V end lost 5 bases, the J end lost 6 bases, and 23 bases lay between the germline ends. The germline CDR1 and CDR2 sequences are DFQATT and SNEGSKA (reference sequence). The DNA of the CDR3 is TGCAGTGCTCCCGTGAGTGGGGTCGATCTCGGCGAGCAGTACTTC. Its translation: CSAPVSGVDLGEQYF.

The chain has TRBV10-3 and TRBJ2-1, with 10 bases lining up with TRBD1. Trimming at V came to 6 bases and at J to 7 bases, leaving 9 bases not matched to a gene. The CDR3 consists of 15 residues. Per the germline V gene, CDR1 is ENHRY and CDR2 is SYGVKD. The CDR3 DNA follows: TGTGCCATCAGGCCTGGACAGGGGGTATCAAATGAGCAGTTCTTC. This sequence encodes CAIRPGQGVSNEQFF.

DNA for the CDR3: TGTGCCATTACTAGCGGGGATTCCTACGAGCAGTACTTC. Residues: CAITSGDSYEQYF. This chain uses TRBV10-3 with TRBJ2-7, with 10 bases fitting TRBD2. V was pared by 9 bases and J by 1 base, with 3 bases of the junction left unmatched. CDR1 is ENHRY and CDR2 is SYGVKD in the germline V gene. The CDR3 length is 13 residues.

This rearrangement joins TRBV27 to TRBJ1-6; 7 bases align to TRBD1. Losses at the gene ends were 3 bases for V and 6 bases for J; bases not matched to a gene: 8. CDR1 is MNHEY, CDR2 SMNVEV, per germline (reference sequence). This CDR3 spans 16 amino acids. CDR3 loop: CASSFWSGGGNSPLHF. For the CDR3, the DNA is TGTGCCAGCAGTTTTTGGTCAGGGGGAGGTAATTCACCCCTCCACTTT.

The CDR3 DNA reads as TGTGCCAGCAGCTTAGGGACATCGGGGACACGGGTAGCATACAATGAGCAGTTCTTC. Residues: CASSLGTSGTRVAYNEQFF. The gene calls are TRBV11-2 and TRBJ2-1, with a weak D call TRBD1 (6 bases). Germline CDR1 reads SGHAT; CDR2 reads FQNNGV. The V gene lost 1 base and the J gene lost 4 bases, with 23 bases spanning the gap. The CDR3 length is 19 residues.

The chain employs TRBV4-1 and TRBJ1-4; possible D gene TRBD1, 5 bases. The V end lost 0 bases, the J end lost 0 bases, and 8 bases lay between the germline ends. Per germline, CDR1 MGHRA and CDR2 YSYEKL. This CDR3 comprises 16 residues. CDR3: CASSQEWGSTNEKLFF. The CDR3 bases are TGCGCCAGCAGCCAAGAATGGGGCTCAACTAATGAAAAACTGTTTTTT.

This clonotype has only a few counts. The chain carries TRBV6-2 or TRBV6-3 and TRBJ1-2; weak D call: TRBD1 (6 bases). Germline V lookup: CDR1 MNHEY, CDR2 SVGEGT. With 0 bases removed from V and 6 bases from J, the gap between germline ends came to 11 bases. The CDR3 loop spans 14 amino acids. The DNA for the CDR3 is TGTGCCAGCAGTTACTCTCAGGGGACGGATGGCTACACCTTC. It encodes CASSYSQGTDGYTF.

The chain combines TRBV4-1 with TRBJ2-7; either TRBD1 or TRBD2 may supply D (6 bases each). The germline gives CDR1 MGHRA, CDR2 YSYEKL. The CDR3 has 14 residues. Deletions cut 3 bases from V and 2 bases from J, with 11 bases between. The CDR3 bases are TGCGCCAGCAGCCACAACAGGGAGGCCTACGAGCAGTACTTC. It translates to CASSHNREAYEQYF.

The chain recombines TRBV28 with TRBJ2-5; no clear D. The J call may be faulty, since TRBJ2-7 better matches the DNA end. The CDR3 spans 14 residues. CDR1 and CDR2 from the germline V gene are MDHEN and SYDVKM. DNA for the CDR3: TGTGCCAGCAGTTTTGGTGGCTCCACGATCGAGCAGTACTTC. Its translation: CASSFGGSTIEQYF.

This clonotype was seen a few times. The J gene is TRBJ2-7, the V gene TRBV20-1; D perhaps matches TRBD1 (5 bases). The CDR3 sequence is 15 residues long. In germline, CDR1 is DFQATT, CDR2 SNEGSKA (reference sequence). The V and J ends lost 0 bases and 0 bases respectively, with 12 bases between them. CDR3 sequence: CSARDRTSPSYEQYF. The CDR3 coding sequence is TGCAGTGCTAGAGATAGGACATCCCCCTCCTACGAGCAGTACTTC.